The clone carrying this T cell receptor beta chain appeared a single time. The V gene's germline CDR1 is WNHNN and CDR2 SYGVQD (reference sequence). This CDR3 spans 13 amino acids. The V and J ends lost 6 bases and 3 bases, in that order; junction bases with no gene match: 4. The data stem from a study of blood T cell repertoires in COVID-19. Here immunoSEQ multiplex PCR was the method, and the copy in TCRdb shows in-frame clones only, minus some. The repertoire holds fewer than 250,000 clones, with 70% to 90% as singletons. This TCR was sampled from a man aged 35 to 55 with acute or convalescent COVID-19. The chain combines TRBV10-1 with TRBJ2-5; TRBD1 matches at 7 bases. Sequencing input: peripheral blood. The CDR3 protein is CASSTTGEETQYF. In DNA, the CDR3 is TGCGCCAGCAGCACTACAGGGGAAGAGACCCAGTACTTC.